The 14 T cell receptor beta chains in this list originate from one sample, sequenced in a study of CD8 T cells in ankylosing spondylitis. In TCRdb, the 5' RACE reads were re-called with MiXCR into one record per CDR3 protein. In the table there are tens of thousands of distinct CDR3 sequences, roughly 9.6% of which are singletons. Sequencing used blood, either unsorted or a sorted T cell fraction (not recorded which). These receptors originate from a male donor with ankylosing spondylitis or in good health (not recorded which).

This clonotype showed up just a few times. V usage is TRBV5-1 and J usage is TRBJ2-7; D is unclear. CDR1 is SGHRS, CDR2 YFSETQ, per germline. Trimming removed 4 bases from V and 1 base from J, with 12 bases in between. This CDR3 is 14 amino acids long. Written as DNA, the CDR3 is TGCGCCAGCAGCCCAGGCGTCACTTCCTACGAGCAGTACTTC. This codes for CASSPGVTSYEQYF. The full variable domain, its missing parts supplied by reference TRBV5-1 and TRBJ2-7, is KAGVTQTPRYLIKTRGQQVTLSCSPISGHRSVSWYQQTPGQGLQFLFEYFSETQRNKGNFPGRFSGRQFSNSRSEMNVSTLELGDSALYLCASSPGVTSYEQYFGPGTRLTVT.

With regard to this clonotype: One base away lies a much larger clone, so this may be a sequencing read error. J is TRBJ1-3 and V is TRBV10-3; TRBD1 matches 7 bases. Germline CDR1 ENHRY, CDR2 SYGVKD. CDR3 length: 14 residues. CDR3 in amino acids: CSIMGTEAGNTIYF. The CDR3 DNA reads as TGTTCCATCATGGGGACAGAGGCTGGAAACACCATATATTTT.

This clonotype showed up many times. The CDR3, as DNA: TGCGCCAGCAGCTTGGAGGCACTGGCGGCAGCCGGGGAGCTGTTTTTT. Its protein product is CASSLEALAAAGELFF. J is TRBJ2-2 and V is TRBV5-1; D not resolved. CDR1 and CDR2 from the germline V gene are SGHRS and YFSETQ. The CDR3 totals 16 residues. Between the trimmed V and J ends, which lost 0 bases and 6 bases, there was a span of 15 bases.

In this sample, this clonotype turned up a few times. The chain links TRBV10-3 to TRBJ2-1; the D call may be TRBD1 or TRBD2 (6 bases each). Germline values: CDR1 ENHRY, CDR2 SYGVKD. The CDR3 has 16 residues. V lost 5 bases and J lost 6, with 20 bases in between. The CDR3 DNA sequence: TGTGCCATCAGTAGTTTGGGGGGCGCGGAGTTCAATGAGCAGTTCTTC. Translating gives CAISSLGGAEFNEQFF.

This clonotype was picked up many times. The chain couples TRBV10-3 to TRBJ1-1; no clear D gene. Trimming shortened V by 10 bases and J by 0 bases, and 12 bases separated the two germline ends. Looked up from germline, CDR1 is ENHRY and CDR2 is SYGVKD. The CDR3 spans 13 residues. The CDR3 DNA reads TGTGCCACCCAAAAACCGATGAACACTGAAGCTTTCTTT. Translation: CATQKPMNTEAFF.

This clonotype occurred many times. V gene TRBV6-1 combines with J gene TRBJ2-2, with D hard to call. V was pared by 6 bases and J by 2 bases, with 10 bases between. The germline V gene has CDR1 MNHNS and CDR2 SASEGT. The CDR3 is 14 amino acids. CDR3 loop: CASSQVLNTGELFF. In DNA form, the CDR3 reads TGTGCCAGCAGCCAGGTCCTTAACACCGGGGAGCTGTTTTTT.

This clonotype was counted at least ten times. The rearrangement links TRBV15 to TRBJ2-5; TRBD1 matches at 10 bases. CDR3 length: 16 amino acids. With 3 bases clipped from V and 5 bases from J, the junction kept 9 bases outside the gene matches. Germline loops: CDR1 LNHNV, CDR2 YYDKDF (reference sequence). CDR3: CATSSRQGASGETQYF. CDR3 coding DNA: TGTGCCACCAGCAGCCGACAGGGGGCTTCTGGGGAGACCCAGTACTTC.

This clonotype occurred many times. This chain uses TRBV24-1 with TRBJ2-2; D remains ambiguous. V dropped 7 bases and J dropped 4 bases, with 9 bases sitting between them. The CDR3 is 13 residues long. Germline-derived CDR1 and CDR2 are KGHDR and SFDVKD. The CDR3 protein is CATRAKSTGELFF. In DNA form, the CDR3 reads TGTGCCACCAGGGCCAAGAGCACCGGGGAGCTGTTTTTT.

This clonotype was seen repeatedly, ten times or more. This rearrangement joins TRBV13 to TRBJ2-7, with 7 bases identical to TRBD1. J lost 4 bases, V lost 5 bases, and 11 bases had no gene match. The CDR3 sequence is 15 residues long. The germline V gene encodes CDR1 PRHDT and CDR2 FYEKMQ (reference sequence). The CDR3 DNA reads TGTGCCAGCAGCCCCTATGGGACAGAGACATACGAGCAGTACTTC. Protein product: CASSPYGTETYEQYF.

This clonotype was seen repeatedly, ten times or more. The J gene is TRBJ2-1, the V gene TRBV12-3 or TRBV12-4; 8 bases agree with TRBD2. The CDR3 loop spans 15 amino acids. The junction had 6 bases not matched to a gene; V was cut back by 2 bases and J by 6 bases. CDR3 coding DNA: TGTGCCAGCAGTTTATTAAGCGGGGGCGGCAATGAGCAGTTCTTC. Its translation: CASSLLSGGGNEQFF.

This clonotype was detected only a few times. This sequence joins TRBV7-2 and TRBJ1-2; 7 bases align to TRBD1. Trimming cost V 2 bases and J 1 base; bases outside gene matches: 10. This CDR3 has 17 residues. Germline assignment: CDR1 SGHTA and CDR2 FQGNSA. CDR3 in amino acids: CASSLSMGDSINYGYTF. In DNA, the CDR3 is TGTGCCAGCAGCTTAAGTATGGGGGACAGTATTAACTATGGCTACACCTTC.

In its sample, this clonotype was seen a few times. The J gene is TRBJ2-6, the V gene TRBV5-1, with D perhaps TRBD1 or TRBD2 (6 bases each). Trimming removed 0 bases at V and 2 bases at J, with 18 bases between. Germline lookup yields CDR1 SGHRS and CDR2 YFSETQ. There are 19 residues in the CDR3. The CDR3 DNA sequence: TGCGCCAGCAGCTTGGTGAGGCCGGGGGCGCTTACTGGGGCCAACGTCCTGACTTTC. Protein: CASSLVRPGALTGANVLTF. The full variable domain, with the rest looked up from reference TRBV5-1 and TRBJ2-6, is KAGVTQTPRYLIKTRGQQVTLSCSPISGHRSVSWYQQTPGQGLQFLFEYFSETQRNKGNFPGRFSGRQFSNSRSEMNVSTLELGDSALYLCASSLVRPGALTGANVLTFGAGSRLTVL.

This clonotype occurred many times. The V gene is TRBV25-1, the J gene TRBJ2-3; TRBD2 aligns across 9 bases. Germline-derived CDR1 and CDR2 are MGHDK and SYGVNS. This CDR3 has 16 residues. Trimming took 3 bases from V and 2 from J; bases not matched to a gene: 6. The chain's CDR3 is CASSDESSGDTDTQYF. CDR3 sequence (DNA): TGTGCCAGCAGTGATGAGTCTAGCGGGGACACAGATACGCAGTATTTT.

This chain links TRBV7-9 with TRBJ1-1, with TRBD1 as a possible D gene (5 bases). This CDR3 spans 14 amino acids. The V end was cut by 5 bases, the J end by 4 bases, with 14 bases between. Germline V CDR1 and CDR2: SEHNR, FQNEAQ (reference sequence). The CDR3 protein is CASSPGGGGTEAFF. The CDR3 DNA sequence: TGTGCCAGCAGCCCCGGGGGGGGTGGCACTGAAGCTTTCTTT.